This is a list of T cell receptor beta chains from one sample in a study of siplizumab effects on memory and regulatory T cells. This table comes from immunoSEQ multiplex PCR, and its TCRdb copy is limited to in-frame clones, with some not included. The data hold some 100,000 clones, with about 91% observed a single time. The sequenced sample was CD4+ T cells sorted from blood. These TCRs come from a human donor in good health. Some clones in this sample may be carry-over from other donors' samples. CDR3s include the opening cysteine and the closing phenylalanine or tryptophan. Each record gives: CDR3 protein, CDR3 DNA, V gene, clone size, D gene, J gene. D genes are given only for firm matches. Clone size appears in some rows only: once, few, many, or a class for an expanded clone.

CDR3: CASSSSWDSYEQYF
DNA: TGTGCCAGCTCGTCGTCGTGGGACTCCTACGAGCAGTACTTC
V: TRBV18
size: -
D: -
J: TRBJ2-7

CDR3: CASSLSPGLDTEAFF
DNA: TGTGCCAGCAGTTTATCACCGGGTCTCGACACTGAAGCTTTCTTT
V: TRBV27
size: -
D: -
J: TRBJ1-1

CDR3: CASSIFFGGLVAFF
DNA: TGTGCCAGTAGTATTTTCTTCGGGGGGTTGGTTGCTTTCTTT
V: TRBV19
size: -
D: -
J: TRBJ1-1

CDR3: CASSPSDLITKNIQYF
DNA: TGTGCCAGCTCACCATCCGACCTGATAACCAAAAACATTCAGTACTTC
V: TRBV18
size: few
D: -
J: TRBJ2-4

CDR3: CASSYSGTLPANEQFF
DNA: TGTGCCAGCAGTTACTCGGGGACCCTCCCGGCCAATGAGCAGTTCTTC
V: TRBV6-5
size: -
D: -
J: TRBJ2-1

CDR3: CASSPRRTMQETQYF
DNA: TGCGCCAGCAGCCCCCGACGGACCATGCAAGAGACCCAGTACTTC
V: TRBV4-1
size: -
D: -
J: TRBJ2-5

CDR3: CASSLVAETQYF
DNA: TGCGCCAGCAGCTTAGTAGCCGAGACCCAGTACTTC
V: TRBV5-1
size: -
D: -
J: TRBJ2-5

CDR3: CASRVTSGRSGELFF
DNA: TGTGCCAGCAGGGTGACTAGCGGGAGATCCGGGGAGCTGTTTTTT
V: TRBV2
size: -
D: TRBD2
J: TRBJ2-2

CDR3: CAWSIGTSNYEQYF
DNA: TGTGCCTGGAGCATCGGGACTAGCAATTACGAGCAGTACTTC
V: TRBV30
size: -
D: TRBD2
J: TRBJ2-7

CDR3: CASSPRTGTAEKLFF
DNA: TGTGCCAGCAGCCCAAGGACAGGGACCGCTGAAAAACTGTTTTTT
V: TRBV2
size: -
D: TRBD1
J: TRBJ1-4

CDR3: CASSVGQGGIEQYF
DNA: TGTGCCAGCAGCGTCGGGCAGGGTGGGATCGAGCAGTACTTC
V: TRBV9
size: once
D: -
J: TRBJ2-7

CDR3: CASSQDRQLRNTQYF
DNA: TGTGCCAGCAGCCAAGATCGTCAACTTAGAAATACGCAGTATTTT
V: TRBV4-2
size: -
D: -
J: TRBJ2-3

CDR3: CASSLGNTGANVLTF
DNA: TGTGCCAGCAGCTTAGGCAACACTGGGGCCAACGTCCTGACTTTC
V: TRBV7-9
size: -
D: -
J: TRBJ2-6

CDR3: CASRPGVRTGANVLTF
DNA: TGTGCCAGCAGGCCGGGGGTGCGCACTGGGGCCAACGTCCTGACTTTC
V: TRBV27
size: -
D: -
J: TRBJ2-6

CDR3: CASRESSGTPSSPLHF
DNA: TGTGCCAGTAGAGAGAGTTCCGGGACACCCTCTTCACCCCTCCACTTT
V: TRBV19
size: -
D: -
J: TRBJ1-6

CDR3: CASSLRIASGNTGELFF
DNA: TGTGCCAGCAGCTTAAGGATCGCTAGCGGGAACACCGGGGAGCTGTTTTTT
V: TRBV7-6
size: -
D: TRBD2
J: TRBJ2-2

CDR3: CASSSRVAVDYEQYF
DNA: TGTGCCAGCAGCTCCCGGGTAGCGGTAGACTACGAGCAGTACTTC
V: TRBV11-3
size: -
D: -
J: TRBJ2-7

CDR3: CATSRDPGWSAEAFF
DNA: TGTGCCACCAGCAGAGATCCAGGGTGGAGCGCTGAAGCTTTCTTT
V: TRBV15
size: -
D: -
J: TRBJ1-1

CDR3: CASSGRQGNTIYF
DNA: TGTGCCAGCAGCGGGAGACAGGGAAACACCATATATTTT
V: TRBV9
size: -
D: -
J: TRBJ1-3

CDR3: CASSLVNGQQFF
DNA: TGTGCCAGCAGCTTAGTAAACGGTCAGCAGTTCTTC
V: TRBV7-2
size: -
D: -
J: TRBJ2-1

CDR3: CASGLSGFGEKLFF
DNA: TGTGCCAGTGGCCTATCCGGGTTTGGTGAAAAACTGTTTTTT
V: TRBV19
size: -
D: -
J: TRBJ1-4

CDR3: CASSYAGTVGETQYF
DNA: TGTGCCAGCAGTTACGCCGGGACAGTGGGAGAGACCCAGTACTTC
V: TRBV6-6
size: -
D: TRBD1
J: TRBJ2-5

CDR3: CASSQSGSSYEQYF
DNA: TGTGCCAGCAGCCAGAGCGGGTCCTCCTACGAGCAGTACTTC
V: TRBV7-9
size: once
D: -
J: TRBJ2-7

CDR3: CASSLEGQARSSGANVLTF
DNA: TGCGCCAGCAGCTTGGAGGGACAGGCCCGAAGCTCTGGGGCCAACGTCCTGACTTTC
V: TRBV5-1
size: -
D: TRBD1
J: TRBJ2-6

CDR3: CASNRGQADTQYF
DNA: TGTGCCAGCAACAGGGGGCAGGCAGATACGCAGTATTTT
V: TRBV6-5
size: -
D: TRBD1
J: TRBJ2-3

CDR3: CASSVQETQYF
DNA: TGTGCCAGCTCCGTACAAGAGACCCAGTACTTC
V: TRBV18
size: -
D: -
J: TRBJ2-5

CDR3: CASSLQAVTYNSPLHF
DNA: TGTGCCAGCAGTCTCCAGGCAGTAACATATAATTCACCCCTCCACTTT
V: TRBV27
size: -
D: -
J: TRBJ1-6

CDR3: CATLRDSNYGYTF
DNA: TGTGCCACCCTGCGCGACAGCAACTATGGCTACACCTTC
V: TRBV28
size: -
D: -
J: TRBJ1-2

CDR3: CASSPVGGMGTDTQYF
DNA: TGTGCCAGCAGCCCCGTCGGGGGGATGGGGACAGATACGCAGTATTTT
V: TRBV11-2
size: -
D: TRBD2
J: TRBJ2-3

CDR3: CASSLGHENTEAFF
DNA: TGTGCCAGTAGTCTGGGACACGAGAACACTGAAGCTTTCTTT
V: TRBV19
size: -
D: -
J: TRBJ1-1

CDR3: CASSFAQGTGFDTQYF
DNA: TGCGCCAGCAGCTTCGCCCAGGGGACAGGGTTCGATACGCAGTATTTT
V: TRBV5-1
size: -
D: TRBD1
J: TRBJ2-3

CDR3: CASSLGLAGAKNIQYF
DNA: TGTGCCAGCAGCTTAGGTCTAGCGGGAGCCAAAAACATTCAGTACTTC
V: TRBV5-4
size: -
D: TRBD2
J: TRBJ2-4

CDR3: CASSLTGNYEQYF
DNA: TGTGCCAGCAGCTTAACAGGGAACTACGAGCAGTACTTC
V: TRBV7-3
size: -
D: -
J: TRBJ2-7

CDR3: CASSSGWGSNQPQHF
DNA: TGCGCCAGCAGCTCGGGATGGGGGAGCAATCAGCCCCAGCATTTT
V: TRBV5-1
size: -
D: -
J: TRBJ1-5

CDR3: CASGTGSTEAFF
DNA: TGTGCCAGCGGGACAGGGTCTACTGAAGCTTTCTTT
V: TRBV7-3
size: once
D: TRBD1
J: TRBJ1-1

CDR3: CASIPGSGNTIYF
DNA: TGTGCCAGCATTCCAGGGTCCGGAAACACCATATATTTT
V: TRBV6-5
size: -
D: -
J: TRBJ1-3

CDR3: CASSRLAGGYGYTF
DNA: TGTGCCAGCAGCCGACTCGCTGGGGGCTATGGCTACACCTTC
V: TRBV6-5
size: -
D: -
J: TRBJ1-2

CDR3: CASSGGTGDQPQHF
DNA: TGCGCCAGCAGCGGGGGGACAGGCGATCAGCCCCAGCATTTT
V: TRBV5-1
size: -
D: TRBD1
J: TRBJ1-5

CDR3: CASSSAGGAVGTEAFF
DNA: TGTGCCAGCAGCTCGGCAGGGGGCGCGGTAGGCACTGAAGCTTTCTTT
V: TRBV5-5
size: -
D: TRBD1
J: TRBJ1-1

CDR3: CASSVGRGYNEQFF
DNA: TGCGCCAGCAGTGTCGGCAGGGGCTACAATGAGCAGTTCTTC
V: TRBV5-1
size: -
D: -
J: TRBJ2-1

CDR3: CSVETGEKLFF
DNA: TGCAGCGTAGAGACAGGTGAAAAACTGTTTTTT
V: TRBV29-1
size: -
D: -
J: TRBJ1-4

CDR3: CASSLNAGGQETQYF
DNA: TGTGCCAGCAGCTTAAACGCGGGAGGGCAAGAGACCCAGTACTTC
V: TRBV7-3
size: -
D: TRBD2
J: TRBJ2-5

CDR3: CASSTRGLGEQYF
DNA: TGTGCCAGCAGCACCAGGGGGCTGGGCGAGCAGTACTTC
V: TRBV7-9
size: -
D: TRBD1
J: TRBJ2-7

CDR3: CASSLGTGLNYGYTF
DNA: TGTGCCAGCAGCTTGGGGACAGGGTTAAACTATGGCTACACCTTC
V: TRBV5-4
size: once
D: TRBD1
J: TRBJ1-2

CDR3: CASSQDGWTGARRGQYF
DNA: TGCGCCAGCAGCCAAGATGGGTGGACGGGGGCGAGGAGGGGTCAGTACTTC
V: TRBV4-1
size: -
D: -
J: TRBJ2-4

CDR3: CASSNPRDRGPEAFF
DNA: TGTGCCAGTAGTAACCCCCGGGACAGGGGTCCTGAAGCTTTCTTT
V: TRBV19
size: -
D: TRBD1
J: TRBJ1-1

CDR3: CASSLALGQPQHF
DNA: TGTGCCAGCAGCTTGGCTTTGGGACAGCCCCAGCATTTT
V: TRBV5-6
size: few
D: -
J: TRBJ1-5

CDR3: CASSPTGGETQYF
DNA: TGTGCCAGCTCACCTACGGGGGGAGAGACCCAGTACTTC
V: TRBV18
size: -
D: TRBD2
J: TRBJ2-5

CDR3: CASSYYGQGNYGYTF
DNA: TGTGCCAGCAGTTACTACGGACAGGGGAACTATGGCTACACCTTC
V: TRBV6-6
size: -
D: TRBD1
J: TRBJ1-2

CDR3: CASSLGGTGADTQYF
DNA: TGTGCCAGCAGCTTGGGTGGGACAGGGGCAGATACGCAGTATTTT
V: TRBV5-4
size: -
D: TRBD1
J: TRBJ2-3

CDR3: CASSQADLIGGFRNTIYF
DNA: TGCGCCAGCAGCCAAGCCGATCTAATCGGGGGATTTCGTAACACCATATATTTT
V: TRBV4-1
size: once
D: -
J: TRBJ1-3

CDR3: CASSQVTSGEYEQYF
DNA: TGCGCCAGCAGCCAAGTTACTAGCGGAGAGTACGAGCAGTACTTC
V: TRBV5-1
size: once
D: TRBD2
J: TRBJ2-7

CDR3: CASSFPRGASGRAEETQYF
DNA: TGCGCCAGCAGCTTCCCGAGGGGGGCTAGCGGGAGGGCCGAGGAGACCCAGTACTTC
V: TRBV5-1
size: -
D: TRBD2
J: TRBJ2-5

CDR3: CASSIPGLAGAQETQYF
DNA: TGTGCCAGTAGTATACCCGGGCTAGCGGGAGCCCAAGAGACCCAGTACTTC
V: TRBV19
size: -
D: TRBD2
J: TRBJ2-5

CDR3: CASSLFDVGSTNQPQHF
DNA: TGTGCCAGCTCACTTTTTGACGTGGGGAGTACCAATCAGCCCCAGCATTTT
V: TRBV18
size: -
D: -
J: TRBJ1-5